Below, 14 T cell receptor beta chains from the same sample are listed, as sequenced in a study of blood T cell repertoires in COVID-19. Repertoires were generated with immunoSEQ multiplex PCR, while TCRdb's copy carries only in-frame clones and drops some. The data hold under 350,000 clones, with roughly nine tenths observed a single time. Sequencing was carried out using PBMCs or T cells enriched from blood (not recorded which). The receptors shown here come from a woman between 55 and 75 years old who had recovered from COVID-19.

This rearrangement joins TRBV27 to TRBJ1-2; possibly TRBD1 for D (5 bases). Germline CDR1 reads MNHEY; CDR2 reads SMNVEV (reference sequence). The CDR3 runs 15 residues. Trimming took 1 base from V and 4 from J, leaving 13 bases between them. CDR3 sequence: CASSLYGGFLYGYTF. CDR3 DNA: TGTGCCAGCAGTTTATACGGGGGGTTTCTCTATGGCTACACCTTC.

This clone occurred once. The V gene is TRBV2, the J gene TRBJ1-1; D ambiguous. CDR3 length: 11 residues. Germline V lookup: CDR1 SNHLY, CDR2 FYNNEI. V lost 4 bases, J lost 6 bases, and 6 bases lay in between. The CDR3 DNA is TGTGCCAGCAGTGTTATCCCTGAAGCTTTCTTT. Encoded protein: CASSVIPEAFF.

The chain joins TRBV5-1 to TRBJ1-2; TRBD1 aligns across 9 bases. CDR3 length equals 16 residues. Germline-derived CDR1 and CDR2 are SGHRS and YFSETQ. J was trimmed by 4 bases and V by 5 bases; bases with no gene match: 12. The chain's CDR3 is CASSFTGQGLIYGYTF. The CDR3 DNA sequence: TGCGCCAGCAGTTTCACCGGACAGGGGCTAATCTATGGCTACACCTTC.

The chain has TRBV28 and TRBJ1-2, with 9 bases identical to TRBD1. The junction had 12 bases not matched to a gene; V was cut back by 5 bases and J by 8 bases. Germline CDR1 reads MDHEN; CDR2 reads SYDVKM. The CDR3 sequence is 15 residues long. CDR3 region: CASSPGTGRLDGYTF. In nucleotides, the CDR3 is TGTGCCAGCAGTCCCGGGACAGGGAGGTTGGACGGCTACACCTTC.

The V and J genes are TRBV7-8 and TRBJ1-1, with 7 bases fitting TRBD1. The ends lost 2 bases at V and 4 bases at J; junction bases unmatched: 7. Germline assignment: CDR1 SGHVS and CDR2 FQNEAQ. The length of the CDR3 is 15 residues. The CDR3 here is CASSLIKTGSTEAFF. CDR3 sequence (DNA): TGTGCCAGCAGCTTAATTAAGACAGGGTCCACTGAAGCTTTCTTT.

V gene TRBV6-5 combines with J gene TRBJ1-4; perhaps TRBD1 as D (6 bases). Germline V lookup: CDR1 MNHEY, CDR2 SVGAGI. V lost 8 bases and J lost 8, with 18 bases in between. This CDR3 has 14 residues. Written as DNA, the CDR3 is TGTGCCAGCCGTACCTTAGGGGGATCGGAAAAACTGTTTTTT. This encodes CASRTLGGSEKLFF.

The chain couples TRBV7-8 to TRBJ2-1, with D tentatively TRBD1 (8 bases). V was trimmed by 5 bases and J by 7 bases, leaving 21 bases between them. From germline, CDR1 is SGHVS and CDR2 FQNEAQ. The CDR3 has 16 residues. CDR3 sequence (DNA): TGTGCCAGCAGCCCCCAGGGGGCGGGGGCCCTAAATGAGCAGTTCTTC. The encoded protein is CASSPQGAGALNEQFF.

This clone was seen just once. The chain couples TRBV5-4 to TRBJ2-2, with 15 bases that match TRBD2. V gave up 4 bases and J gave up 5 bases; unmatched junction bases: 6. This CDR3 has 17 amino acids. CDR1 SGHNT and CDR2 YYREEE come from the germline V gene (reference sequence). The CDR3 protein is CASSGTGLAGGTGELFF. The DNA of the CDR3 is TGTGCCAGCAGCGGGACGGGACTAGCGGGAGGTACCGGGGAGCTGTTTTTT.

This chain joins TRBV6-1 and TRBJ1-5; D not resolved. Germline CDR1 is MNHNS and CDR2 is SASEGT. V lost 2 bases to trimming and J lost 9 bases, with 11 bases between them. This CDR3 is 13 amino acids long. CDR3 bases: TGTGCCAGCAGTGAACAGCCCCGGGGGCCCCAGCATTTT. This sequence encodes CASSEQPRGPQHF.

This clone came up a few times. This rearrangement joins TRBV5-4 to TRBJ2-7; possibly TRBD2 for D (6 bases). This CDR3 comprises 15 residues. V gave up 5 bases and J gave up 0 bases, with 15 bases separating them. Germline CDR1 and CDR2: SGHNT and YYREEE (reference sequence). Here the CDR3 reads CASRGGSESSYEQYF. CDR3 in DNA: TGTGCCAGCAGGGGGGGTAGCGAAAGCTCCTACGAGCAGTACTTC.

The chain combines TRBV2 with TRBJ1-5; D remains unclear. The V end was cut by 8 bases, the J end by 8 bases, with 16 bases between. The germline V gene encodes CDR1 SNHLY and CDR2 FYNNEI. The CDR3 loop spans 13 amino acids. This CDR3 reads CASQARPVEPQHF. The CDR3 DNA is TGTGCCAGCCAGGCCAGGCCGGTGGAGCCCCAGCATTTT.

The chain links TRBV3-1 (or the pseudogene TRBV3-2) to TRBJ2-7, with D tentatively TRBD1 (6 bases). The V gene's germline CDR1 is LGHDT and CDR2 YNNKEL (reference sequence). The CDR3 sequence is 16 residues long. V dropped 4 bases and J dropped 5 bases, with 21 bases sitting between them. The CDR3 DNA follows: TGTGCCAGCAGCCCCCAGGGGAGCCAGGGGCTTAACGAGCAGTACTTC. Its translation is CASSPQGSQGLNEQYF.

This chain joins TRBV28 and TRBJ2-7; 8 bases fit TRBD1. The CDR3 length is 13 residues. The junction had 8 bases not matched to a gene; V was cut back by 7 bases and J by 6 bases. Germline-derived CDR1 and CDR2 are MDHEN and SYDVKM. CDR3: CASKAGQGGEQYF. CDR3 sequence (DNA): TGTGCCAGCAAGGCCGGACAGGGCGGCGAGCAGTACTTC.

V usage is TRBV5-7 and J usage is TRBJ1-1; 8 bases fit TRBD1. TRBV5-7 is annotated as an ORF whose role is uncertain. CDR3 length: 14 amino acids. V lost 2 bases to trimming and J lost 6 bases; unmatched junction nucleotides: 6. CDR3 sequence: CASSFARGQAEAFF. The DNA of the CDR3 is TGTGCCAGCAGCTTCGCCAGGGGGCAGGCTGAAGCTTTCTTT.